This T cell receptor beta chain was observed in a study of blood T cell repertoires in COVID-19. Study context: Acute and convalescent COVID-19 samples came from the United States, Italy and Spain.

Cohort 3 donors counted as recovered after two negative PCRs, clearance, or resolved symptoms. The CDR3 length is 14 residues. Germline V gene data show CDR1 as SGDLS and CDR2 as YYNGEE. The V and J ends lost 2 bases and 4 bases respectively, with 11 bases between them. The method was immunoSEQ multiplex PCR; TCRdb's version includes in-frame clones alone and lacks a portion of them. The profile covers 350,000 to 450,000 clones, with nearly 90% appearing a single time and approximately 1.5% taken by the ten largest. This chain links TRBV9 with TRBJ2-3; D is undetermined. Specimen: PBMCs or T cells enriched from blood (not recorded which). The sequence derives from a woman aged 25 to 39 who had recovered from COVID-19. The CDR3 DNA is TGTGCCAGCAGCGTTGGGTCTCGGGCAGATACGCAGTATTTT. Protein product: CASSVGSRADTQYF. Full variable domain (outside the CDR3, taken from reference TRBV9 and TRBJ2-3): DSGVTQTPKHLITATGQRVTLRCSPRSGDLSVYWYQQSLDQGLQFLIQYYNGEERAKGNILERFSAQQFPDLHSELNLSSLELGDSALYFCASSVGSRADTQYFGPGTRLTVL.